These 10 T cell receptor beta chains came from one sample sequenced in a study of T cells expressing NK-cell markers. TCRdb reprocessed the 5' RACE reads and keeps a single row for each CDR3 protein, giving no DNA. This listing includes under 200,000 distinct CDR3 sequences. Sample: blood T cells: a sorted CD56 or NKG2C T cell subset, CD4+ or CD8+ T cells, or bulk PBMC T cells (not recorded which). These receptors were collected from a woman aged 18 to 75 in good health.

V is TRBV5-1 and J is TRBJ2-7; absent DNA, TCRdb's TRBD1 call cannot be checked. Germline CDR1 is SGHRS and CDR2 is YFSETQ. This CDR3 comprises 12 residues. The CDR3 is CASSSQGTEQYF.

CDR3 loop: CASSLRPNADGRTDTQYF. The chain combines TRBV11-2 with TRBJ2-3. Germline V gene sequence: CDR1 SGHAT, CDR2 FQNNGV. The CDR3 has 18 amino acids. Full variable domain (rest looked up from reference TRBV11-2 and TRBJ2-3): EAGVAQSPRYKIIEKRQSVAFWCNPISGHATLYWYQQILGQGPKLLIQFQNNGVVDDSQLPKDRFSAERLKGVDSTLKIQPAKLEDSAVYLCASSLRPNADGRTDTQYFGPGTRLTVL.

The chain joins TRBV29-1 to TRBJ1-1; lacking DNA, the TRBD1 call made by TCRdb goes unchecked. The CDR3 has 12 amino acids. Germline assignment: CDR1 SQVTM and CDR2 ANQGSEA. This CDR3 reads CSVQQGLTEAFF.

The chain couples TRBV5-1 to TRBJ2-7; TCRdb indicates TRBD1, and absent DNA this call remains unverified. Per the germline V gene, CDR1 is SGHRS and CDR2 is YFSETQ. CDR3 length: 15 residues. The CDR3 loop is CASSLEGRGLDEQYF. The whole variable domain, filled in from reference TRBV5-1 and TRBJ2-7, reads KAGVTQTPRYLIKTRGQQVTLSCSPISGHRSVSWYQQTPGQGLQFLFEYFSETQRNKGNFPGRFSGRQFSNSRSEMNVSTLELGDSALYLCASSLEGRGLDEQYFGPGTRLTVT.

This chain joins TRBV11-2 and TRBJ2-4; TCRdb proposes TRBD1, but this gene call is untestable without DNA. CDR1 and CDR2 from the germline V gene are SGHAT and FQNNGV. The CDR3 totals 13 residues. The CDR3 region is CASSFGTENIQYF. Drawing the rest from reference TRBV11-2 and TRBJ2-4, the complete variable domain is EAGVAQSPRYKIIEKRQSVAFWCNPISGHATLYWYQQILGQGPKLLIQFQNNGVVDDSQLPKDRFSAERLKGVDSTLKIQPAKLEDSAVYLCASSFGTENIQYFGAGTRLSVL.

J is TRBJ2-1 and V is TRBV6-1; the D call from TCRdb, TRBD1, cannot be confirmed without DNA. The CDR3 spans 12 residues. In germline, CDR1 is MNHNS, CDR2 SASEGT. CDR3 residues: CASSARAEEQFF.

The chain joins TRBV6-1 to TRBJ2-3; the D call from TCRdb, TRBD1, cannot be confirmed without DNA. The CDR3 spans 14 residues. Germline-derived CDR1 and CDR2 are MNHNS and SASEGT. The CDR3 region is CASRSWTGKDTQYF.

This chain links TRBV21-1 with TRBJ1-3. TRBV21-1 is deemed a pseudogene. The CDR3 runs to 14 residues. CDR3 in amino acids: CASQRGPTGNTIYF.

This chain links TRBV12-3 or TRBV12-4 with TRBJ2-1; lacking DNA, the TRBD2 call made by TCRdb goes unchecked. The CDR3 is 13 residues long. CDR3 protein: CASSPPPYNEQFF.

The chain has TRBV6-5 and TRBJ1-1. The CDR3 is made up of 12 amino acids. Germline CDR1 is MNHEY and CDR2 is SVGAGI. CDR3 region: CASSYSSGVAFF.